This TCR beta chain was retrieved from a study of T cells after yellow fever vaccination. In making TCR cDNA, 5'RACE template switching added a universal primer site and UMIs to it. TCRdb redid the calling of the 5' RACE reads with MiXCR, one entry per CDR3 protein. The table lists 250,000 to 350,000 distinct CDR3 sequences, roughly 6.8% of them singletons, with roughly a sixth in the top ten. Germline V gene data show CDR1 as SGHTA and CDR2 as FQGNSA. Trimming left V 1 base short and J 4 bases short, with 7 bases between. The CDR3 runs 13 residues. The chain joins TRBV7-2 to TRBJ1-1; no firm D call. This specimen consisted of PBMCs, obtained roughly 47 days after the first yellow fever vaccination. This sequence was found in a man aged 18 to 30 who received the YFV17D yellow fever vaccine. CDR3 DNA: TGTGCCAGCAGCTTAGTACGGCGCACTGAAGCTTTCTTT. Translated: CASSLVRRTEAFF.